This T cell receptor (beta chain) was identified in a study of T cell changes during pregnancy in multiple sclerosis. This clone has just one count. Germline CDR1 MNHNS, CDR2 SASEGT. Trimming took 7 bases from V and 0 from J, leaving 10 bases between them. CDR3 length: 13 amino acids. TCRdb keeps only in-frame clones here, not all; method: immunoSEQ multiplex PCR. The data contain 50,000 to 60,000 clones, nearly 95% of them singletons. The chain carries TRBV6-1 and TRBJ2-7; D unresolved. The source of this sequence is a female donor with multiple sclerosis, enrolled in a pregnancy study. Sequencing was performed on CD4+ T cells from peripheral blood mononuclear cells, taken in the second trimester of pregnancy. The CDR3 region is CASTLAPSYEQYF. The CDR3 bases are TGTGCCAGCACTTTGGCCCCCTCCTACGAGCAGTACTTC.